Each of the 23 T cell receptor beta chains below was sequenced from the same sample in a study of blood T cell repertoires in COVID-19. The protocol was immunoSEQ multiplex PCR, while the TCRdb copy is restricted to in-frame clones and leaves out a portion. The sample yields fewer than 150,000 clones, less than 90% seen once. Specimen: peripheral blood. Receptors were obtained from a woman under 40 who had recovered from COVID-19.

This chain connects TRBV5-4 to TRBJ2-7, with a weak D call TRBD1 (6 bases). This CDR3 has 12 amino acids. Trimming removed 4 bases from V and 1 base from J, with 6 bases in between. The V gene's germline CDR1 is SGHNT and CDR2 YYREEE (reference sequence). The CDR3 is CASSGTSYEQYF. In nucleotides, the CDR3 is TGTGCCAGCAGCGGGACATCCTACGAGCAGTACTTC.

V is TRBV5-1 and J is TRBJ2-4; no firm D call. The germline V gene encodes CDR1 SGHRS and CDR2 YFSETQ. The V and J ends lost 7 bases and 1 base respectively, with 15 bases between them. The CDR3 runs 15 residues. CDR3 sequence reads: CASRENALAKNIQYF. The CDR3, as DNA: TGCGCCAGCCGCGAAAATGCTCTCGCCAAAAACATTCAGTACTTC.

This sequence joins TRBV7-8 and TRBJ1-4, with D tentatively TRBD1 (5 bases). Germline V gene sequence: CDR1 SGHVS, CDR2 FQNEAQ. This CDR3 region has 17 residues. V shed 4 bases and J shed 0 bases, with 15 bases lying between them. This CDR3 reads CASSSRARTSTNEKLFF. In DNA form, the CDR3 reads TGTGCCAGCAGCTCCCGAGCTAGGACATCAACTAATGAAAAACTGTTTTTT.

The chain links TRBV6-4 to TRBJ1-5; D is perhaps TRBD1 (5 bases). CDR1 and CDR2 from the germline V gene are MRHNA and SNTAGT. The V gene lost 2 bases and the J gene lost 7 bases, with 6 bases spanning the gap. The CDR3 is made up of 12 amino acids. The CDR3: CASSDGAQPQHF. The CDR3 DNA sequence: TGTGCCAGCAGTGACGGGGCGCAGCCCCAGCATTTT.

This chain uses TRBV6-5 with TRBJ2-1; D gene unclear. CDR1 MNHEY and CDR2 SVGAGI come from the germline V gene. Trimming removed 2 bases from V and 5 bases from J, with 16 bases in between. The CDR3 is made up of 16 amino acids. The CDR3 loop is CASSYGSVLTDNEQFF. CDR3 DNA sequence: TGTGCCAGCAGTTACGGCAGCGTCCTAACTGACAATGAGCAGTTCTTC.

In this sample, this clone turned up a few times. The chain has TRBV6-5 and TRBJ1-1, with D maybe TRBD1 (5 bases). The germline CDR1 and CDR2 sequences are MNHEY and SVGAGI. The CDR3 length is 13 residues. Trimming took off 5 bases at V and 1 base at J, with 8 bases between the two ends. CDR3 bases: TGTGCCAGCAGTATGGACAAGAACACTGAAGCTTTCTTT. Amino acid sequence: CASSMDKNTEAFF.

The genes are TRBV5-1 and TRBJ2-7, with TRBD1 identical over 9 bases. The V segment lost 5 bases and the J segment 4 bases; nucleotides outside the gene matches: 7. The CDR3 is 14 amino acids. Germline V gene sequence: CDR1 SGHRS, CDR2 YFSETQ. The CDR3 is CASRSGTGLYEQYF. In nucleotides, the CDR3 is TGCGCCAGCAGATCCGGGACAGGGTTATACGAGCAGTACTTC.

CDR3 protein: CSAGQGRIAFF. CDR3 DNA sequence: TGCAGTGCCGGACAGGGGCGGATCGCTTTCTTT. The chain is built from TRBV20-1 and TRBJ1-1, with TRBD1 identical over 9 bases. Looked up from germline, CDR1 is DFQATT and CDR2 is SNEGSKA (reference sequence). J lost 11 bases, V lost 6 bases, and 7 bases had no gene match. CDR3 size: 11 residues.

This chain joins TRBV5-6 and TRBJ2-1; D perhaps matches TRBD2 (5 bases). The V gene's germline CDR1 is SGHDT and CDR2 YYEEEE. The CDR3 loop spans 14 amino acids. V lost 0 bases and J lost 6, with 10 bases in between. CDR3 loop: CASSLGVASNEQFF. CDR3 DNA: TGTGCCAGCAGCTTGGGTGTAGCGTCCAATGAGCAGTTCTTC.

The CDR3 DNA reads as TGTGCCACCTCGGGACAGGGGTTCGGAAACACCATATATTTT. Translating it yields CATSGQGFGNTIYF. This chain connects TRBV19 to TRBJ1-3; TRBD1 agrees at 10 bases. V was pared by 10 bases and J by 4 bases, with 7 bases of the junction left unmatched. CDR3 length: 14 amino acids. Germline CDR1 reads LNHDA; CDR2 reads SQIVND (reference sequence).

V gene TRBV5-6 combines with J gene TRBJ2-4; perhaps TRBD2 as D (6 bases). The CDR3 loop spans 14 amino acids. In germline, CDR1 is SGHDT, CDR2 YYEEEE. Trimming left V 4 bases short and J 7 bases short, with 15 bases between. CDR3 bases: TGTGCCAGCAGCAAAGGCGGGGTGGGGAACATTCAGTACTTC. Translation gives CASSKGGVGNIQYF.

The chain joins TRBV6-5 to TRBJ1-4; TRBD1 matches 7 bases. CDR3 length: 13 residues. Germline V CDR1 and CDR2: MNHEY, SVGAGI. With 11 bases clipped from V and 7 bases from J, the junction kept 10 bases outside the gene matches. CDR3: CASSGGVPEKLFF. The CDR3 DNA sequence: TGTGCCTCATCAGGGGGTGTCCCTGAAAAACTGTTTTTT.

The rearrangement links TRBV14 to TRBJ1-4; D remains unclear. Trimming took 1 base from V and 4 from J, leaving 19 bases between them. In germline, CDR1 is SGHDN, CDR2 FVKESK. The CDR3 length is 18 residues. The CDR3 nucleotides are TGTGCCAGCAGCCAAGTCGTTGACGGGAAGGGAAGTAATGAAAAACTGTTTTTT. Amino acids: CASSQVVDGKGSNEKLFF. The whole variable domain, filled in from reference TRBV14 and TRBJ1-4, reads EAGVTQFPSHSVIEKGQTVTLRCDPISGHDNLYWYRRVMGKEIKFLLHFVKESKQDESGMPNNRFLAERTGGTYSTLKVQPAELEDSGVYFCASSQVVDGKGSNEKLFFGSGTQLSVL.

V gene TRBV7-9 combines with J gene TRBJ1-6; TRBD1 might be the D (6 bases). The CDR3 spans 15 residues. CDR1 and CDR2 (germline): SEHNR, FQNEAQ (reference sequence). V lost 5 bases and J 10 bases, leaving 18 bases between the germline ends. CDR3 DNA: TGTGCCAGCAGCCCCAACCAGGGGCCAGGGTCACCCCTCCACTTT. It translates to CASSPNQGPGSPLHF.

The CDR3 DNA follows: TGTGCCAGCAGCTTAGAGTGGGCCTCCTACAATGAGCAGTTCTTC. Protein: CASSLEWASYNEQFF. The chain has TRBV7-8 and TRBJ2-1; D gene uncertain. The CDR3 extends over 15 amino acids. Looked up from germline, CDR1 is SGHVS and CDR2 is FQNEAQ. V shed 1 base and J shed 0 bases, with 7 bases lying between them.

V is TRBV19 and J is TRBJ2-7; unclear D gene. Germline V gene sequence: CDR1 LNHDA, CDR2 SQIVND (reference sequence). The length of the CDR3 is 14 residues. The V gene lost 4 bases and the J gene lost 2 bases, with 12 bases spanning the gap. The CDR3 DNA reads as TGTGCCAGTAGTACCGCCGACGGAGCCTACGAGCAGTACTTC. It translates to CASSTADGAYEQYF.

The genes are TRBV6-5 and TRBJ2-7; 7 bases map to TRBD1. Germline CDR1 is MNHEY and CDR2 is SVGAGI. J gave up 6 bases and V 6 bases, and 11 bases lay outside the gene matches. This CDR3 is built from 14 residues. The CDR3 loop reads CASSQTVTGIEQYF. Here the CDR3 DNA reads TGTGCCAGCAGCCAAACCGTGACAGGGATCGAGCAGTACTTC.

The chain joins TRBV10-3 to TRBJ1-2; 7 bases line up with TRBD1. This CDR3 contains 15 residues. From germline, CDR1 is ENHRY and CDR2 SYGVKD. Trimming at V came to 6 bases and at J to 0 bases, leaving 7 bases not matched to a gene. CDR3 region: CAISDTGTANYGYTF. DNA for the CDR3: TGTGCCATCAGCGACACCGGGACAGCTAACTATGGCTACACCTTC.

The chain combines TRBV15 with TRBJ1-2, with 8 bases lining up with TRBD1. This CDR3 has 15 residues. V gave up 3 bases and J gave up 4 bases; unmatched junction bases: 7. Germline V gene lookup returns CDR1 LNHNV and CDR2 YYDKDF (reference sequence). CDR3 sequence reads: CATSSSTGGSYGYTF. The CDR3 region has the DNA TGTGCCACCAGCAGCAGCACAGGGGGGAGCTATGGCTACACCTTC.

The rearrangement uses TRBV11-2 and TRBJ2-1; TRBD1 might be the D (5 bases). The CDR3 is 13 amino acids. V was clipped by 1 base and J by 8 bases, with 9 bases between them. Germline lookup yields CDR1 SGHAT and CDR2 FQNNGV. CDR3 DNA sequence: TGTGCCAGCAGCTTAGCGGGCAGGGATGAGCAGTTCTTC. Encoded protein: CASSLAGRDEQFF.

The CDR3 coding sequence is TGTGCCAGCAGTTACCCAGGCGGGAGCTACGAGCAGTACTTC. Encoded protein: CASSYPGGSYEQYF. The chain uses TRBV6-6 and TRBJ2-7; 7 nucleotides match TRBD2. The V gene's germline CDR1 is MNHNY and CDR2 SVGAGI (reference sequence). The V segment lost 2 bases and the J segment 3 bases; nucleotides outside the gene matches: 4. There are 14 residues in the CDR3.

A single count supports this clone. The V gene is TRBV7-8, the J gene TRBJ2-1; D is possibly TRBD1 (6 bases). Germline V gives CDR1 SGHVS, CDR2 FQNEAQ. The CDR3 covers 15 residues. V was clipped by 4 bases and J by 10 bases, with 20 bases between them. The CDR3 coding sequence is TGTGCCAGCAGCTCCACGGACAGTGGCCCAGACGAGCAGTTCTTC. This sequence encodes CASSSTDSGPDEQFF.

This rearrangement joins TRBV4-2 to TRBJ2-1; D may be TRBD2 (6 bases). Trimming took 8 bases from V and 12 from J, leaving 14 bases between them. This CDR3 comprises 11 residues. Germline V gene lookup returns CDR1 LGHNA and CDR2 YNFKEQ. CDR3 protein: CASRSVGGQFF. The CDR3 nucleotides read TGTGCCAGCCGGTCCGTGGGGGGGCAGTTCTTC.